This T cell receptor (beta chain) was sequenced during a study of PD-1 blockade in classical Hodgkin lymphoma. Study-wide results and limits: What caused the repertoire differences, perhaps disease activity or prior therapy, remains undefined. Reported findings placed baseline TCR diversity lower in newly diagnosed patients (compared with healthy donors).

Germline assignment: CDR1 SGHDT and CDR2 YYEEEE. V was clipped by 0 bases and J by 2 bases, with 4 bases between them. The CDR3 is 13 residues long. Time point reported: newly diagnosed, previously untreated cHL patient sample. Untreated, newly diagnosed classical Hodgkin lymphoma PBMCs were used for comparison. Assay used: immunoSEQ multiplex PCR; TCRdb lists only in-frame clones, some missing. The sample has tens of thousands of clones, over 90% seen once. As for this clone: Its antigen is unknown.

Material: peripheral blood mononuclear cells (PBMCs). The source is a human donor with classical Hodgkin lymphoma. V is TRBV5-6 and J is TRBJ2-3; D call uncertain. The CDR3 loop reads CASSLVATDTQYF. The CDR3 coding sequence is TGTGCCAGCAGCTTGGTCGCCACAGATACGCAGTATTTT.